The TCR beta chain under discussion was sequenced for a study of T cells in tuberculosis. Overall study context: In South Africa, adults with active tuberculosis were compared with IGRA-negative and latently infected IGRA-positive adolescents. Study-level points and caveats: Shorter CDR3-alpha in active tuberculosis partly drove smaller distances.

TCRdb's copy holds only in-frame clones and misses some; the assay was immunoSEQ multiplex PCR. The sample yields 23,000 or so clones, roughly 95% seen once. Note on this clone: Antigen unknown.

Each clinical donor contributed on average about 92,000 T cells from unsorted cryopreserved PBMC. The CDR3 runs 16 residues. After removal of 3 bases from V and 2 bases from J, the junction contained 8 bases not matched to a gene. CDR1 and CDR2 (germline): MRHNA, SNTAGT. The chain couples TRBV6-4 to TRBJ2-3; 7 bases map to TRBD2. This TCR was sampled from a donor aged 10-30 years with latent tuberculosis or without tuberculosis infection. The sample taken for sequencing was PBMCs. CDR3 DNA sequence: TGTGCCAGCAGTGAAGCAGCGGGGAGCGACACAGATACGCAGTATTTT. Its translation is CASSEAAGSDTDTQYF.